One sample yielded the 2 T cell receptor beta chains listed below, sequenced in a study of T cell responses to AZD1222 COVID-19 vaccine. Libraries were prepared by immunoSEQ multiplex PCR; TCRdb keeps only in-frame clonotypes and omits some of them. Of 150,000 to 200,000 clones in the sample, 90% to 95% are singletons; the top ten hold around 1%. The sequencing used peripheral blood, collected 28 days after the second AZD1222 dose. The source of these receptors is an adult who received the AZD1222 COVID-19 vaccine.

The chain recombines TRBV9 with TRBJ2-7; perhaps TRBD2 as D (5 bases). V gave up 0 bases and J gave up 0 bases, with 10 bases separating them. This CDR3 has 15 residues. From germline, CDR1 is SGDLS and CDR2 YYNGEE. CDR3 in amino acids: CASSVEPGSSYEQYF. The CDR3, as DNA: TGTGCCAGCAGCGTAGAGCCGGGGAGCTCCTACGAGCAGTACTTC.

The chain uses TRBV10-1 and TRBJ1-2, with 8 bases that match TRBD1. V shed 5 bases and J 8 bases; nucleotides not matched to a gene: 16. The V gene's germline CDR1 is WNHNN and CDR2 SYGVQD (reference sequence). The CDR3 length is 16 residues. The CDR3 is CASSPGTGTYSQGYTF. The CDR3 DNA reads as TGCGCCAGCAGTCCCGGGACAGGAACATATTCGCAGGGCTACACCTTC.